The rows below give T cell receptor beta chains drawn from one sample of a study of blood T cell repertoires in COVID-19. Clones were read by immunoSEQ multiplex PCR, and TCRdb kept only the in-frame ones, dropping some. The sample has more than 350,000 clones; around nine tenths are singletons. The sequenced material came from PBMCs or T cells enriched from blood (not recorded which). All receptors derive from a woman under 30 who had been exposed to COVID-19. Both conserved end residues are part of each CDR3. D genes are given only for firm matches. Not all rows give a size; the values are once, few, many and, for expanded clones, a class.

v_call,j_call,d_call,clone_size,cdr3_nt,cdr3_aa
TRBV4-3,TRBJ1-1,NA,few,TGCGCCAGCAGCCGCACAGAGAACACTGAAGCTTTCTTT,CASSRTENTEAFF
TRBV2,TRBJ2-2,TRBD2,NA,TGTGCCAGCAGTGAAGTGGGACTAGCGGGGGCCGGGGAGCTGTTTTTT,CASSEVGLAGAGELFF
TRBV24-1,TRBJ1-5,NA,NA,TGTGCCACCAGTGATCCCCAGGTAGGGGGGGCTAGCAATCAGCCCCAGCATTTT,CATSDPQVGGASNQPQHF
TRBV11-3,TRBJ2-7,NA,NA,TGTGCCAGCAGCTTAGCCCCGGATCAGGGGCCAGCGGGAAGCTCCTACGAGCAGTACTTC,CASSLAPDQGPAGSSYEQYF
TRBV12-3/TRBV12-4,TRBJ1-2,NA,NA,TGTGCCAGCAGTACAGATTTGGGCTATGGCTACACCTTC,CASSTDLGYGYTF
TRBV6-5,TRBJ2-7,NA,once,TGTGCCAGCCGCGGGACTCCCTACGAGCAGTACTTC,CASRGTPYEQYF
TRBV6-5,TRBJ2-1,NA,NA,TGTGCCAGCAGTTCGACAGGCAATGAGCAGTTCTTC,CASSSTGNEQFF
TRBV13,TRBJ2-1,NA,NA,TGTGCCAGCAGCTCCCCGGACTCCCTATACAATGAGCGGTTCTTC,CASSSPDSLYNERFF
TRBV4-1,TRBJ2-1,NA,NA,TGCGCCAGCAGCCAGGATAGGCCTAGCAATGAGCAGTTCTTC,CASSQDRPSNEQFF
TRBV7-7,TRBJ1-1,NA,NA,TGTGCTAGCAGCTTCTCCCACGGCACTGAAGCTTTCTTT,CASSFSHGTEAFF
TRBV12-3/TRBV12-4,TRBJ2-7,NA,few,TGTGCCAGCAGTTTACGGACAGACTACGAGCAGTACTTC,CASSLRTDYEQYF
TRBV6-5,TRBJ1-2,TRBD1,NA,TGTGCCAGCAGACCGACAGGGGCGGACGGCTACACCTTC,CASRPTGADGYTF
TRBV28,TRBJ2-1,NA,NA,TGTGCCAGCAGATGGCCAGGGGGGAATGAGCAGTTCTTC,CASRWPGGNEQFF
TRBV9,TRBJ2-3,TRBD2,once,TGTGCCAGCACCGGCGGGAGTAGCACAGATACGCAGTATTTT,CASTGGSSTDTQYF